The entry below gives a single T cell receptor (beta chain) sequence along with its context. TCRdb keeps only in-frame clones here, not all; method: immunoSEQ multiplex PCR. The table records under 250,000 clones, 84% of them present only once. This sample was included in a study of blood T cell repertoires in COVID-19. Looking at the study overall: The samples span acute and convalescent COVID-19 from the United States, Italy and Spain. The analysed material was cDNA or gDNA that came from T cells, B-cell-depleted T cells, or PBMCs.

Germline-derived CDR1 and CDR2 are LNHDA and SQIVND (reference sequence). This CDR3 is 15 amino acids long. The V gene lost 3 bases and the J gene lost 7 bases, with 16 bases spanning the gap. Sequenced material: peripheral blood. The V gene is TRBV19, the J gene TRBJ1-5; a possible D gene is TRBD1 (5 bases). The sequence was collected from a man aged 45-60 years with acute or convalescent COVID-19. The CDR3 sequence is CASSILDSPGQPQHF. The CDR3 nucleotides read TGTGCCAGTAGTATCCTAGACAGTCCTGGCCAGCCCCAGCATTTT.